This T cell receptor (beta chain) was observed in a study of vaccination and CD4 T cells after COVID-19. On the study more broadly: Median time from second vaccine dose to sampling was roughly 65 days (14 to 241). Overlapping peptides of the spike proteins of SARS-CoV-2, HCoV-NL63, HCoV-OC43 and HCoV-229E were used for cell stimulation. General study findings and limits: This study had few convalescent patients and no early post-infection samples.

The germline V gene has CDR1 SGHAT and CDR2 FQNNGV. Trimming shortened V by 3 bases and J by 1 base, and 22 bases separated the two germline ends. This CDR3 region has 18 residues. This clonotype has only one observation. Its antigen is undetermined. An Oncomine TCR Beta short-read assay was used to sequence the DNA from cultured CD4+ T cells. DNA came from CD4+ T cells after culture. TCRdb re-analysed the PCR reads in MiXCR, keeping a single row per CDR3 protein. This repertoire shows 8,500 to 9,000 distinct CDR3 sequences, roughly 42% found once; its top ten account for roughly 11%. The treatment is: approximately 10-day PBMC culture with coronavirus spike peptide pools or control peptides (ViraFEST assay). The unexposed donor gave CD4+ T cells before the COVID-19 pandemic (2011-2018).

Material for sequencing was CD4+ T cells from blood, cultured in vitro. This chain uses TRBV11-2 with TRBJ2-7; D is perhaps TRBD2 (6 bases). The receptor comes from a human donor in good health. The CDR3 DNA sequence: TGTGCCAGCAGCTTCGGTGATTGGGGGGTGGTTGTATCCTACGAGCAGTACTTC. Translated: CASSFGDWGVVVSYEQYF.